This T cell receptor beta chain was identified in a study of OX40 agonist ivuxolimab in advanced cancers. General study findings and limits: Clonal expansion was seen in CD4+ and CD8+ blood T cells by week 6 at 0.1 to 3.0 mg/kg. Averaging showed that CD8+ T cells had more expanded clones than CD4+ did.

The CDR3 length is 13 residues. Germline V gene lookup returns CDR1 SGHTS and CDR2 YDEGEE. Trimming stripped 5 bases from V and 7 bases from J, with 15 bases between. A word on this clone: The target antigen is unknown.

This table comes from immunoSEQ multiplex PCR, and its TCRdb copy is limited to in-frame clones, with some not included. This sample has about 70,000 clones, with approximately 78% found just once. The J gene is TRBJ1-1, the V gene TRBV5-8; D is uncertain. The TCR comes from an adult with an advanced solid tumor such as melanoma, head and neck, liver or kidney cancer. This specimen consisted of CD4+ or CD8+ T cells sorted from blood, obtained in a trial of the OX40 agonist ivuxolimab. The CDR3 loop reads CASRAHGSGEAFF. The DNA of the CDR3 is TGTGCCAGCAGGGCCCACGGAAGCGGTGAAGCTTTCTTT.